The entry below gives a single TCR beta chain sequence along with its context. What it binds is not known. The protocol was immunoSEQ multiplex PCR, while the TCRdb copy is restricted to in-frame clones and leaves out a portion. The data show 67,000 or so clones, approximately 80% seen once. This record comes from a study of OX40 agonist ivuxolimab in advanced cancers. General observations from the study: Dose levels from 0.1 to 3.0 mg/kg saw CD4+ and CD8+ blood T cells expand clonally by week 6.

If patients had autoimmune disease history or systemic immunosuppression, they were excluded. Drawing of blood for sampling happened at baseline, at cycle 4 day 1, and at cycle 7 day 1. The ends were cut back, 1 base at V and 0 bases at J, with 4 bases in the middle. This CDR3 has 15 amino acids. From germline, CDR1 is SEHNR and CDR2 FQNEAQ (reference sequence). The material sequenced was CD4+ or CD8+ T cells sorted from blood, taken in a trial of the OX40 agonist ivuxolimab. The V and J genes are TRBV7-9 and TRBJ2-6; D gene uncertain. The clonotype originates from an adult with an advanced solid tumor such as melanoma, head and neck, liver or kidney cancer. This CDR3 reads CASSLVFSGANVLTF. CDR3 DNA sequence: TGTGCCAGCAGCTTAGTTTTCTCTGGGGCCAACGTCCTGACTTTC.